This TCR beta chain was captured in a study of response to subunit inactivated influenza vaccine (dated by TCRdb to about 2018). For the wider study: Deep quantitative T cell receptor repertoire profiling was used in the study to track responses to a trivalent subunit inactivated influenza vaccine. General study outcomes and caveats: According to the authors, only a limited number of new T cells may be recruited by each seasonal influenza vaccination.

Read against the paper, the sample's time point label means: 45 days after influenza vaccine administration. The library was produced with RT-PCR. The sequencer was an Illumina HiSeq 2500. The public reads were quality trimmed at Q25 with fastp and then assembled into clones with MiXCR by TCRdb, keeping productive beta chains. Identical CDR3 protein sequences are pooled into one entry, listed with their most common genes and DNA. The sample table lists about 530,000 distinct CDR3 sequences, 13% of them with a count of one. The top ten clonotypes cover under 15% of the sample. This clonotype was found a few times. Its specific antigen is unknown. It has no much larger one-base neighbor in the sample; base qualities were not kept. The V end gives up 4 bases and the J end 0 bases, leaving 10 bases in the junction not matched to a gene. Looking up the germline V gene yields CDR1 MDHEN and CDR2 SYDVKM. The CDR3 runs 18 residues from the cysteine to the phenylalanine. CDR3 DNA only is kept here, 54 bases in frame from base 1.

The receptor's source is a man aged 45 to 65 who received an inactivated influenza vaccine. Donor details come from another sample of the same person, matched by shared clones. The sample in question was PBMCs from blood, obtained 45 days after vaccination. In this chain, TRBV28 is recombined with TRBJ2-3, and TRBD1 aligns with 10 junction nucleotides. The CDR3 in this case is CASSSTRDRGYSTDTQYF. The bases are TGTGCCAGCAGTTCCACCCGGGACAGGGGTTACAGCACAGATACGCAGTATTTT.